The clone carrying this T cell receptor (beta chain) has just a few counts. The antigen is unknown. The data derive from a study of early T cells in non-severe SARS-CoV-2 infection. Overall study context: Sequencing input comprised bulk RNA from unsorted whole blood; chain pairing was not available. Overall study findings and caveats: The VDJdb matching leaned toward anti-spike CD8 responses and overlooked private and CD4 specificities.

Individual cDNA molecules were tagged with unique molecular identifiers, the study reported. MiXCR was run by TCRdb on the 5' RACE reads, yielding one entry per CDR3 protein. In the table there are tens of thousands of distinct CDR3 sequences, 10% of which are singletons. The CDR3 sequence is 16 residues long. The V segment lost 6 bases and the J segment 6 bases; nucleotides outside the gene matches: 11. Germline CDR1 reads SNHLY; CDR2 reads FYNNEI. The rearrangement links TRBV2 to TRBJ1-6, with TRBD1 identical over 7 bases. This clonotype was obtained from an adult who was a healthcare worker with PCR-confirmed SARS-CoV-2 infection or an uninfected control (not recorded which). The sequencing used whole blood, collected at baseline. The CDR3 sequence is CASSYGGGGGNSPLHF. The DNA of the CDR3 is TGTGCCAGCAGCTATGGAGGGGGCGGAGGTAATTCACCCCTCCACTTT.